This T cell receptor (beta chain) was sequenced for a study of preoperative IRX-2 immunotherapy in early breast cancer. About this clone: An end of the junction does not agree with germline; a read error may underlie this.

Described treatment: preoperative locoregional IRX-2 cytokine immunotherapy. Preoperative locoregional IRX-2 cytokine immunotherapy was tested in the phase Ib source study. Produced via immunoSEQ multiplex PCR; TCRdb's table is partial and in-frame only. The sample lists about 98,000 clones; 86% were seen once. Germline CDR1 is MNHGY and CDR2 is SAAAGT. The CDR3 is made up of 15 amino acids. Sequences were derived from tumor tissue, sampled after IRX-2 immunotherapy. The receptor comes from a human donor with breast cancer. V usage is TRBV6-8 and J usage is TRBJ2-1; weak D call: TRBD2 (5 bases). The chain's CDR3 is CASSDSLGPYNEQFF. The CDR3 DNA follows: TGTGCCAGCAGTGACTCACTAGGACCCTACAATGAGCAGTTCTTC.